This TCR beta chain was identified in a study of cytomegalovirus exposure and HLA in healthy donors. Notes on the study in general: Presence/absence analyses treated sequencing depth as roughly uniform across donors. A later analysis linked a missense DCLRE1C variant to TCR beta V- and J-gene trimming.

With 60 Vbeta and 13 Jbeta primers, the PCR was carried out. Original methodology: An analysis performed later counted 70 million to 90 million unique TCR beta chains (roughly 9.9 million of them shared). Method: immunoSEQ multiplex PCR; TCRdb's copy keeps in-frame clones and lacks some. That table supplies the V and J calls and clone size; D and trimming were determined from the DNA. The sample contains about 90,000 clones, roughly four fifths of which appear only once. J lost 0 bases, V lost 4 bases, and 6 bases had no gene match. In germline, CDR1 is ENHRY, CDR2 SYGVKD. This CDR3 comprises 15 residues. Turning to this clone: Its antigen is unknown.

The clonotype was recovered from a woman aged 40 to 50 in good health and CMV-seropositive. The sequencing sample was made of PBMCs. The chain is built from TRBV10-3 and TRBJ2-7, with TRBD2 matching over 7 bases. In nucleotides, the CDR3 is TGTGCCATCAGTGTGGGGGGAGGGACCTCCTACGAGCAGTACTTC. This codes for CAISVGGGTSYEQYF.